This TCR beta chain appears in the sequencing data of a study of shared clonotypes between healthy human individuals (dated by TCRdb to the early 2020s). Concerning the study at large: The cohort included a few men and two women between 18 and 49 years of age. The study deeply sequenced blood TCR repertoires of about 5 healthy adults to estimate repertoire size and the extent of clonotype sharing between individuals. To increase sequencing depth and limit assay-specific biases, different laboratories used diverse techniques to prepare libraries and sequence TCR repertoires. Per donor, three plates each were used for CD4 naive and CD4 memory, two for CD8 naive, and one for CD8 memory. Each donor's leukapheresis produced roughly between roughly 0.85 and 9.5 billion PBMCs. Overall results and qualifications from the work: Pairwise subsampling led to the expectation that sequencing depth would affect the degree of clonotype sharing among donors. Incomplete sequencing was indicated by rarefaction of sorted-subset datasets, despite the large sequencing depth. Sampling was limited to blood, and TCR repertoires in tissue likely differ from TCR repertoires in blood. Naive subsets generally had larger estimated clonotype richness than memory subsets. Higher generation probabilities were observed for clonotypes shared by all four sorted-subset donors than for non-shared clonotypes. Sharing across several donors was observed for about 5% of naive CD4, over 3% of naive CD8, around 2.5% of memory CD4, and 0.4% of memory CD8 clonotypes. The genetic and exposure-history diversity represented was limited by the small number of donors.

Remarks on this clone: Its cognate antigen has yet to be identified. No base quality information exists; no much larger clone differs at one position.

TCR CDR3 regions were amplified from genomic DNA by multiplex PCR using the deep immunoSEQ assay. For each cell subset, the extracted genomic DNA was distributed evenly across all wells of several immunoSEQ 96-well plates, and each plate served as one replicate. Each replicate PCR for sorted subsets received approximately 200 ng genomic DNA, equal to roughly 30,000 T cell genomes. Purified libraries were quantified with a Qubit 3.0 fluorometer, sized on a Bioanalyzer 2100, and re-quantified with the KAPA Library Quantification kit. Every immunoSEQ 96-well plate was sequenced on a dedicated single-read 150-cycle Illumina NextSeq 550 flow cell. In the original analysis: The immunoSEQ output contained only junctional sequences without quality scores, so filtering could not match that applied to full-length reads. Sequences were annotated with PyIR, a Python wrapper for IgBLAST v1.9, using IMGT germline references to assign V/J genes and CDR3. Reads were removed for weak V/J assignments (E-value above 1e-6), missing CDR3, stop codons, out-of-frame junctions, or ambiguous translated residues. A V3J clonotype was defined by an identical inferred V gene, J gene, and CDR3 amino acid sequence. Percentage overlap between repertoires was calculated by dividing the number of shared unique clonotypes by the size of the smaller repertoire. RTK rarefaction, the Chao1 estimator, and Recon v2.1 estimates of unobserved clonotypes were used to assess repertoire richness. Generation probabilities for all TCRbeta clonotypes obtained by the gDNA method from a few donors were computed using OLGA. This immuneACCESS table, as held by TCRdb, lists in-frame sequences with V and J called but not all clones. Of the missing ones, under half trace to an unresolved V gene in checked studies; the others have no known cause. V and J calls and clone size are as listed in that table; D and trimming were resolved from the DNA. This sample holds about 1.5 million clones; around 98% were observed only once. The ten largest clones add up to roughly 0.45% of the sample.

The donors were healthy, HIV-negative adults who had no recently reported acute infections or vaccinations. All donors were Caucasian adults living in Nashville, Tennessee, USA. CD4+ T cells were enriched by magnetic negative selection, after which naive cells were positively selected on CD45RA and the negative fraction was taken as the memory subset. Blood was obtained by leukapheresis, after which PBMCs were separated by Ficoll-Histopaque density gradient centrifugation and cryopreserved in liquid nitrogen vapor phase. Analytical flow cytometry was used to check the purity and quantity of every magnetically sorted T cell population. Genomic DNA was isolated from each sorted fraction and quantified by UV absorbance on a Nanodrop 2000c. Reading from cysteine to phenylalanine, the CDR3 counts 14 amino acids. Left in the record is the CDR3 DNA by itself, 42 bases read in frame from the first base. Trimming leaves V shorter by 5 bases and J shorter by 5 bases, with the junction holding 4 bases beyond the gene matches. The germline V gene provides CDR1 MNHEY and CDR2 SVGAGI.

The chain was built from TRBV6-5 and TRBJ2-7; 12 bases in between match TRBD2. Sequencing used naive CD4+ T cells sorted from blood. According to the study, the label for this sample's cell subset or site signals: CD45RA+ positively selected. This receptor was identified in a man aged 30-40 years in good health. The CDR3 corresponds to CASSKLAGGNEQYF. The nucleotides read TGTGCCAGCAGTAAACTAGCGGGAGGTAACGAGCAGTACTTC.